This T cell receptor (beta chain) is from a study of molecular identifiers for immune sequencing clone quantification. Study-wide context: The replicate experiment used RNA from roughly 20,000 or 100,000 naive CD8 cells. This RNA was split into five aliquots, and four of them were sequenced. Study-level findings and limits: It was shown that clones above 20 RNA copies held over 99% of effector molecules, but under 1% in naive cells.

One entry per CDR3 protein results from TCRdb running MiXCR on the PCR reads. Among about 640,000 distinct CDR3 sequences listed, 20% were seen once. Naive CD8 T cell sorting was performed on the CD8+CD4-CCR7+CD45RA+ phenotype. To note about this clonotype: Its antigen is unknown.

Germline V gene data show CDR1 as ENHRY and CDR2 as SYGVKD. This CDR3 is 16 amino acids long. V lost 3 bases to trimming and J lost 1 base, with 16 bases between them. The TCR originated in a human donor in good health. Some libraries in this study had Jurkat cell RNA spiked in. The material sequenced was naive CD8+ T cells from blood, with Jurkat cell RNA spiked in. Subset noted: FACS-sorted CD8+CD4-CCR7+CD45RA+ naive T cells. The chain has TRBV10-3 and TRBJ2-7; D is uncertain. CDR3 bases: TGTGCCATCAGTGAAAACCTGGTCACACAGTCCTACGAGCAGTACTTC. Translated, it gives CAISENLVTQSYEQYF.